This entry concerns a single TCR beta chain. Sequenced by immunoSEQ multiplex PCR; TCRdb stores in-frame clones only, minus some. This table holds fewer than 650,000 clones, approximately 91% found once. The entry originates in a study of blood T cell repertoires in COVID-19. Trimming at V came to 0 bases and at J to 6 bases, leaving 11 bases not matched to a gene. CDR3 size: 18 residues. Germline V gene data show CDR1 as LGHNA and CDR2 as YNFKEQ. The sample comprised peripheral blood. The V and J genes are TRBV4-2 and TRBJ2-2; 9 nucleotides line up with TRBD2. The TCR sequence derives from a woman between 45 and 65 years old with COVID-19, enrolled during active disease. DNA of the CDR3: TGTGCCAGCAGCCAAGATAAGGGCGGGGGGGCAGTGGCCGGGGAGCTGTTTTTT. It translates to CASSQDKGGGAVAGELFF.